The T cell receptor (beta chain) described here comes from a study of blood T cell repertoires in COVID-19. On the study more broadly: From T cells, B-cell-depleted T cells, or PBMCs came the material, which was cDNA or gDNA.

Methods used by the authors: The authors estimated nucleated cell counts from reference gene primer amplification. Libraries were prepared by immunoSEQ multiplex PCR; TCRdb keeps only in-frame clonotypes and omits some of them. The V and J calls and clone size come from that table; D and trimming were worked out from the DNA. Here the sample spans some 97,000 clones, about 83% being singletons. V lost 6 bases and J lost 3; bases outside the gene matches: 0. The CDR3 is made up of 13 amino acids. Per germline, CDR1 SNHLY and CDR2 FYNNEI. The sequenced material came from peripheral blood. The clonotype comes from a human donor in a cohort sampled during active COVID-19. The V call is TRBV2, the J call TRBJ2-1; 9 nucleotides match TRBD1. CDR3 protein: CASRTGGYNEQFF. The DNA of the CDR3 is TGTGCCAGCAGGACAGGGGGCTACAATGAGCAGTTCTTC.